The rows below give T cell receptor beta chains drawn from one sample of a study of T cell responses to AZD1222 COVID-19 vaccine. Here immunoSEQ multiplex PCR was the method, and the copy in TCRdb shows in-frame clones only, minus some. The sample yields 100,000 to 150,000 clones, about 82% seen once. The sample consisted of peripheral blood, taken 28 days after the second dose of the MenACWY control vaccine. These receptors all come from an adult who received the MenACWY meningococcal vaccine as a control. Each CDR3 is given with its conserved first and last residue. D genes are given only for firm matches. A row's size may be missing; if present it is once, few, many or a size class.

D	J	V	size	CDR3	DNA
TRBD1	TRBJ1-6	TRBV5-1	few	CASSLHIGTGDSPLHF	TGCGCCAGCAGCTTGCATATCGGGACAGGGGACTCACCCCTCCACTTT
-	TRBJ1-1	TRBV5-4	-	CASSLVELNTEAFF	TGTGCCAGCAGCTTGGTGGAGTTGAACACTGAAGCTTTCTTT
TRBD1	TRBJ1-3	TRBV7-3	-	CASSSEGAGGNTIYF	TGTGCCAGCAGCTCTGAGGGGGCCGGTGGAAACACCATATATTTT
TRBD1	TRBJ1-4	TRBV2	-	CATKGGRTGGEKLFF	TGTGCCACCAAAGGAGGACGGACAGGTGGGGAAAAACTGTTTTTT
TRBD1	TRBJ1-5	TRBV19	-	CASRTTGVSNQPQHF	TGTGCCAGTAGAACGACAGGGGTCTCCAATCAGCCCCAGCATTTT
TRBD1	TRBJ1-5	TRBV5-4	-	CASSSGTGHDQPQHF	TGTGCCAGCAGCTCTGGGACAGGGCACGATCAGCCCCAGCATTTT
-	TRBJ1-2	TRBV5-1	once	CASSLVQGGNYGYTF	TGCGCCAGCAGCTTGGTCCAGGGTGGCAACTATGGCTACACCTTC
-	TRBJ2-7	TRBV11-2	once	CASSFRDGYEQYF	TGTGCCAGCAGCTTCCGGGACGGCTACGAGCAGTACTTC
TRBD2	TRBJ2-5	TRBV5-1	-	CASSLVPSGGVQETQYF	TGCGCCAGCAGCTTGGTTCCTAGCGGGGGAGTTCAAGAGACCCAGTACTTC
-	TRBJ1-3	TRBV4-1	-	CASSQDLGFGGNTIYF	TGCGCCAGCAGCCAAGATTTGGGTTTTGGAGGAAACACCATATATTTT
TRBD1	TRBJ1-3	TRBV6-1	-	CASSEVSRGLSPIFSGNTIYF	TGTGCCAGCAGTGAAGTCAGCAGGGGGCTCTCACCCATATTCTCTGGAAACACCATATATTTT
TRBD1	TRBJ1-1	TRBV27	few	CASSTGGTAFF	TGTGCCAGTTCGACAGGGGGTACAGCTTTCTTT
-	TRBJ2-7	TRBV2	-	CASSRWELNGEQYF	TGTGCCAGCAGTCGGTGGGAGTTGAATGGCGAGCAGTACTTC
-	TRBJ2-3	TRBV2	-	CASRLPLGTDTQYF	TGTGCCAGCAGACTTCCTCTGGGCACAGATACGCAGTATTTT
-	TRBJ2-3	TRBV27	-	CASSFRSQDTQYF	TGTGCCAGCAGTTTTAGGTCACAAGATACGCAGTATTTT
-	TRBJ1-3	TRBV7-9	-	CASSSPVTSGNTIYF	TGTGCCAGCAGCTCGCCTGTCACCTCTGGAAACACCATATATTTT
TRBD1	TRBJ2-7	TRBV20-1	-	CSASFRQGPYEQYF	TGCAGTGCTAGTTTCCGACAGGGGCCCTACGAGCAGTACTTC
-	TRBJ1-4	TRBV5-1	-	CASSRGEVGEKLFF	TGCGCCAGCAGCCGGGGTGAGGTCGGAGAAAAACTGTTTTTT
-	TRBJ1-1	TRBV12-5	-	CASGWAPGLEAFF	TGTGCTAGTGGTTGGGCACCGGGCCTTGAAGCTTTCTTT
TRBD2	TRBJ2-3	TRBV9	-	CASSVVPGGDTQYF	TGTGCCAGCAGCGTAGTTCCGGGAGGGGATACGCAGTATTTT
-	TRBJ2-2	TRBV5-1	-	CASSLGAGQYTGELFF	TGCGCCAGCAGCTTGGGGGCAGGGCAATACACCGGGGAGCTGTTTTTT
-	TRBJ2-5	TRBV3-1/TRBV3-2	-	CASSPYGKEETQYF	TGTGCCAGCAGCCCCTACGGGAAGGAAGAGACCCAGTACTTC
-	TRBJ2-7	TRBV18	-	CASSPGPPYEQYF	TGTGCCAGCTCACCAGGGCCTCCCTACGAGCAGTACTTC
-	TRBJ2-5	TRBV19	once	CASSVRPQGPETQYF	TGTGCCAGTAGTGTTAGGCCCCAGGGTCCAGAGACCCAGTACTTC
TRBD2	TRBJ2-5	TRBV5-1	once	CASSFLTSGGETQYF	TGCGCCAGCAGCTTCCTGACTAGCGGTGGGGAGACCCAGTACTTC
-	TRBJ2-1	TRBV20-1	-	CSASRWDNEQFF	TGCAGTGCTAGTAGATGGGATAATGAGCAGTTCTTC
TRBD1	TRBJ1-2	TRBV5-1	-	CASSLDRGPPWDGYTF	TGCGCCAGCAGCCTGGACAGGGGGCCGCCCTGGGATGGCTACACCTTC
-	TRBJ2-2	TRBV12-5	-	CASGLVLGGAGELFF	TGTGCTAGTGGTTTGGTACTGGGTGGCGCCGGGGAGCTGTTTTTT
-	TRBJ2-3	TRBV18	-	CASSRGVVGTDTQYF	TGTGCCAGCTCACGCGGAGTTGTAGGAACAGATACGCAGTATTTT
-	TRBJ1-2	TRBV6-1	-	CASSDTWGRDGYTF	TGTGCCAGCAGTGATACGTGGGGGCGCGATGGCTACACCTTC
-	TRBJ2-3	TRBV7-8	once	CASSLGTVAADTQYF	TGTGCCAGCAGCCTGGGGACCGTGGCGGCAGATACGCAGTATTTT
-	TRBJ2-2	TRBV6-6	-	CASSSDTTETGELFF	TGTGCCAGCAGCTCAGATACGACAGAGACCGGGGAGCTGTTTTTT
TRBD1	TRBJ2-6	TRBV5-6	-	CASSPETGSSGANVLTF	TGTGCCAGCAGCCCAGAGACAGGGAGCTCTGGGGCCAACGTCCTGACTTTC
-	TRBJ1-2	TRBV4-1	-	CASSLLPSWTRGYGYTF	TGCGCCAGCAGCCTACTTCCCTCCTGGACCAGGGGCTATGGCTACACCTTC
TRBD1	TRBJ2-2	TRBV7-8	-	CASSLVQGANGELFF	TGTGCCAGCAGCTTAGTGCAGGGGGCGAACGGGGAGCTGTTTTTT
-	TRBJ1-2	TRBV7-8	-	CASSSRLGNYGYTF	TGTGCCAGCAGCTCAAGACTCGGAAACTATGGCTACACCTTC
-	TRBJ1-3	TRBV3-1/TRBV3-2	-	CASSPSGSGNTIYF	TGTGCCAGCAGCCCGTCCGGCTCTGGAAACACCATATATTTT
TRBD1	TRBJ1-5	TRBV2	-	CATKDRGERSNQPQHF	TGTGCCACCAAAGACAGGGGTGAGAGGAGCAATCAGCCCCAGCATTTT
TRBD2	TRBJ2-7	TRBV27	-	CASSSTPLAGAFYEQYF	TGTGCCAGCAGCTCAACCCCTCTAGCGGGAGCTTTCTACGAGCAGTACTTC
TRBD1	TRBJ1-3	TRBV18	-	CASSPSSPGQAGNTIYF	TGTGCCAGCTCACCCTCAAGCCCGGGACAGGCTGGAAACACCATATATTTT
-	TRBJ1-1	TRBV4-2	-	CASSQDPAGRNTEAFF	TGTGCCAGCAGCCAAGATCCGGCAGGTCGGAACACTGAAGCTTTCTTT